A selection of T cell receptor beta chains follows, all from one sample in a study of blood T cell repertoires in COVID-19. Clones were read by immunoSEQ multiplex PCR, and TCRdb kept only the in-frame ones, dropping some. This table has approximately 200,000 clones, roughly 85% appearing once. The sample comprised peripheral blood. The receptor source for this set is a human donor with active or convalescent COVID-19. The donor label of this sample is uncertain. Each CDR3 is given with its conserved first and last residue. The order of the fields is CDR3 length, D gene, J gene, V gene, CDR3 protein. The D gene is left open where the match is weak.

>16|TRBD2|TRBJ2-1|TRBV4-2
CASSRLWGGDYNEQFF
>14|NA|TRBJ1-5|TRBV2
CASLKEGRGQPQHF
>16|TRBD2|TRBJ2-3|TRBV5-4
CASSSPSAGGTDTQYF
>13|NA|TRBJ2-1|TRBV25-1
CASTSGLHNEQFF
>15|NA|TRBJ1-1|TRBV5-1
CASSLAPRAGSEAFF
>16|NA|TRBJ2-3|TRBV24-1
CATSDPRGGGTDTQYF
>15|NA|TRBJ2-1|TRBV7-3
CASSLSGDGYNEQFF
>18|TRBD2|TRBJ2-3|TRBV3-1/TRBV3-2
CASSQALGLAGLVNTQYF
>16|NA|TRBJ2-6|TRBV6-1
CASSEGSNSGANVLTF
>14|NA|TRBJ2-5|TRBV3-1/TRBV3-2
CASSRRQQRETQYF
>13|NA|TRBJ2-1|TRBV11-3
CASSLGTRNEQFF
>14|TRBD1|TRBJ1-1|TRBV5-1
CASSSGQGATEAFF
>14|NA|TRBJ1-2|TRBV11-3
CASSFGRGHYGYTF
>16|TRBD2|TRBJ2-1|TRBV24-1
CATSDTTSGSYNEQFF
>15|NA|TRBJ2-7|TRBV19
CASSIAYDSRARQYF
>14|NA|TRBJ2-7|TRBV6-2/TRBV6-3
CASSDHSGSYEQYF
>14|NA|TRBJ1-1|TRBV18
CASSPITGRTEAFF
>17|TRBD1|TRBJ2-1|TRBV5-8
CASSPHRGLYIYNEQFF
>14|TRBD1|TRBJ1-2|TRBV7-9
CASRPTGEVGGYTF
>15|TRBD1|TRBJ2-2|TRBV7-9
CASSLGTGNTGELFF
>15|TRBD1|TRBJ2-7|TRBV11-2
CASSLFTGETYEQYF
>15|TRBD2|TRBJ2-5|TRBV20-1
CSASVAGGPGETQYF
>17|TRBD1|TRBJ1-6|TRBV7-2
CASSLTGTGIVNSPLHF
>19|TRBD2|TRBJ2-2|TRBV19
CASRASTSGRAGDAGELFF
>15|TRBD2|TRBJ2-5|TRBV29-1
CSVVYQRGSRETQYF
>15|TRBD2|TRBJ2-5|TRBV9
CASSVETSGQETQYF
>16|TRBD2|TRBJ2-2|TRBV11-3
CASSRLAGGDTGELFF
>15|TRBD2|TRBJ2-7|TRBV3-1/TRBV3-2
CASSHISGRSYEQYF
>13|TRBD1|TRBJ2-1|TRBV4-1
CASSRQGFDEQFF
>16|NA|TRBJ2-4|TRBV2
CATQGERGLGKNIQYF
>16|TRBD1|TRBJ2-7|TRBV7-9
CASSPHRDRGMGEQYF
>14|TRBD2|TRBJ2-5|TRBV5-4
CALSPGGRGETQYF
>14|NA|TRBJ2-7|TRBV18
CASSLPGGGFMQYF
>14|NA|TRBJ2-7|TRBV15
CATSRDYRAYEQYF